These 11 T cell receptor beta chains were all obtained from the same sample, sequenced in a study of T cell repertoires in cytomegalovirus infection. TCRdb reprocessed the reads with MiXCR, giving one entry per CDR3 protein. The profile shows roughly 920,000 distinct CDR3 sequences, around 30% of them singletons. What these receptors recognize is not known. The source was cultured CD8+ T cells from PBMCs, collected from culture after CMV antigen stimulation. These receptors were obtained from a human donor in good health (CMV status not recorded). Some clones in this sample may be carry-over from other donors' samples.

The genes are TRBV7-9 and TRBJ2-5; no definite D call. The CDR3 extends over 12 amino acids. V was pared by 11 bases and J by 5 bases, with 15 bases between. Looked up from germline, CDR1 is SEHNR and CDR2 is FQNEAQ (reference sequence). The CDR3 region is CAGSLDGETQYF. CDR3 DNA: TGTGCCGGGTCGCTTGATGGGGAGACCCAGTACTTC.

The chain combines TRBV18 with TRBJ1-4; D not resolved. CDR3 size: 12 residues. Germline assignment: CDR1 KGHSH and CDR2 LQKENI. V lost 2 bases to trimming and J lost 8 bases, with 6 bases between them. The CDR3 loop reads CASSPSEEKLFF. CDR3 nucleotide sequence: TGTGCCAGCTCACCATCCGAGGAAAAACTGTTTTTT.

This rearrangement joins TRBV5-5 to TRBJ2-7; TRBD1 aligns across 11 bases. V was pared by 4 bases and J by 3 bases, with 9 bases of the junction left unmatched. Germline V gene sequence: CDR1 SGHKS, CDR2 YYEKEE (reference sequence). The CDR3 runs to 16 residues. The CDR3 here is CASSAMGQGVDYEQYF. The CDR3 DNA sequence: TGTGCCAGCAGCGCCATGGGACAGGGGGTTGACTACGAGCAGTACTTC.

This chain joins TRBV6-2 or TRBV6-3 and TRBJ2-1; 8 bases map to TRBD2. This CDR3 contains 16 residues. V was clipped by 2 bases and J by 4 bases; unmatched bases: 7. The germline V gene encodes CDR1 MNHEY and CDR2 SVGEGT. The CDR3 protein is CASSYKNGGAYNEQFF. CDR3 DNA sequence: TGTGCCAGCAGTTACAAGAACGGGGGGGCTTACAATGAGCAGTTCTTC.

This chain uses TRBV6-5 with TRBJ1-2, with a weak D call TRBD1 (5 bases). V lost 2 bases to trimming and J lost 0 bases, with 10 bases between them. The CDR3 consists of 15 residues. The V gene's germline CDR1 is MNHEY and CDR2 SVGAGI. DNA for the CDR3: TGTGCCAGCAGTTACCGGACAAGAGCTAACTATGGCTACACCTTC. Protein sequence: CASSYRTRANYGYTF.

This clonotype has just a few counts. The gene calls are TRBV15 and TRBJ2-2; 8 nucleotides align to TRBD1. This CDR3 region has 16 residues. The V segment lost 0 bases and the J segment 2 bases; nucleotides outside the gene matches: 2. Germline CDR1 reads LNHNV; CDR2 reads YYDKDF (reference sequence). This CDR3 reads CATSRDRGPNTGELFF. The CDR3 region has the DNA TGTGCCACCAGCAGAGACAGGGGGCCAAACACCGGGGAGCTGTTTTTT.

This clonotype has only a few counts. V is TRBV7-6 and J is TRBJ2-5, with 15 bases fitting TRBD2. Germline CDR1 is SGHVS and CDR2 is FNYEAQ. There are 18 residues in the CDR3. With 5 bases clipped from V and 3 bases from J, the junction kept 10 bases outside the gene matches. The CDR3 coding sequence is TGTGCCAGCAGCCTAGGGACTAGCGGGGGGCGGCTGGAAGAGACCCAGTACTTC. Translation: CASSLGTSGGRLEETQYF.

This chain uses TRBV7-9 with TRBJ1-2; unclear D gene. Looked up from germline, CDR1 is SEHNR and CDR2 is FQNEAQ (reference sequence). Trimming cost V 2 bases and J 4 bases, with 8 bases left between them. There are 13 residues in the CDR3. Here the CDR3 reads CASSLMGGYGYTF. CDR3 sequence (DNA): TGTGCCAGCAGCTTAATGGGCGGCTATGGCTACACCTTC.

In its sample, this clonotype was seen a few times. The chain couples TRBV14 to TRBJ1-1; D unclear. In germline, CDR1 is SGHDN, CDR2 FVKESK. The CDR3 runs to 13 residues. The V end was cut by 1 base, the J end by 5 bases, with 8 bases between. CDR3 sequence (DNA): TGTGCCAGCAGCCAAGTTGGGTGGACTGAAGCTTTCTTT. Protein product: CASSQVGWTEAFF.

This sequence joins TRBV10-3 and TRBJ2-3; 9 nucleotides match TRBD2. Germline loops: CDR1 ENHRY, CDR2 SYGVKD. After removal of 6 bases from V and 5 bases from J, the junction contained 12 bases not matched to a gene. The length of the CDR3 is 16 residues. CDR3 loop: CAIRTPGRGGIDTQYF. CDR3 nucleotide sequence: TGTGCCATCAGGACCCCCGGGCGGGGGGGTATAGATACGCAGTATTTT.

This clonotype has only one observation. The V call is TRBV4-2, the J call TRBJ1-5; 9 bases are shared with TRBD1. V gave up 0 bases and J gave up 6 bases; unmatched junction bases: 6. Germline CDR1 is LGHNA and CDR2 is YNFKEQ. The CDR3 has 16 residues. The CDR3 coding sequence is TGTGCCAGCAGCCAAGATAGGACAGGGGTGGCTCAGCCCCAGCATTTT. Translation: CASSQDRTGVAQPQHF.